The 13 T cell receptor beta chains below all came from one sample that was sequenced in a study of blood T cell repertoires in COVID-19. TCRdb's table, derived via immunoSEQ multiplex PCR, lists solely in-frame clones and lacks some. Among around 88,000 clones listed, about 78% were seen once. Sequencing was carried out using peripheral blood. The source of these receptors is a man aged 50 or older who had recovered from COVID-19.

The chain uses TRBV24-1 and TRBJ2-3, with 8 nucleotides matching TRBD2. Per the germline V gene, CDR1 is KGHDR and CDR2 is SFDVKD. There are 13 residues in the CDR3. Trimming at V came to 10 bases and at J to 4 bases, leaving 6 bases not matched to a gene. The CDR3 nucleotides are TGTGCCACGGGGACTAGGGCATCAGATACGCAGTATTTT. Its protein is CATGTRASDTQYF.

CDR3 sequence reads: CASSPHSYEQYF. The CDR3 bases are TGTGCCAGCAGTCCCCACAGCTACGAGCAGTACTTC. The gene calls are TRBV25-1 and TRBJ2-7; no clear D. Germline CDR1 and CDR2: MGHDK and SYGVNS. This CDR3 is 12 amino acids long. The ends were cut back, 5 bases at V and 3 bases at J, with 8 bases in the middle.

The chain couples TRBV10-3 to TRBJ1-1; perhaps TRBD1 as D (5 bases). V lost 0 bases to trimming and J lost 5 bases, with 13 bases between them. The CDR3 is made up of 15 amino acids. From germline, CDR1 is ENHRY and CDR2 SYGVKD. CDR3 DNA sequence: TGTGCCATCAGTGAGTCGGGGCCGGTGGGGACTGAAGCTTTCTTT. The encoded protein is CAISESGPVGTEAFF.

V gene TRBV10-3 combines with J gene TRBJ1-2, with a weak D call TRBD1 (5 bases). The CDR3 length is 13 residues. From germline, CDR1 is ENHRY and CDR2 SYGVKD. V shed 2 bases and J shed 1 base, with 5 bases lying between them. DNA of the CDR3: TGTGCCATCAGTGAGCAGGGTAACTATGGCTACACCTTC. Translating it yields CAISEQGNYGYTF.

The J gene is TRBJ2-2, the V gene TRBV13; D may be TRBD2 (5 bases). This CDR3 comprises 15 residues. The germline V gene has CDR1 PRHDT and CDR2 FYEKMQ (reference sequence). Deletions cut 0 bases from V and 7 bases from J, with 12 bases between. The CDR3 DNA is TGTGCCAGCAGCTTAGGCCTCGCGGCGGGCGGGGAGCTGTTTTTT. Translating gives CASSLGLAAGGELFF.

In this sample, this clone turned up once. The rearrangement joins TRBV2 to TRBJ2-1; 12 nucleotides align to TRBD1. The CDR3 is 16 amino acids. The trim removed 3 bases at V and 2 bases at J, leaving 2 bases unmatched. Germline V gene data show CDR1 as SNHLY and CDR2 as FYNNEI. The CDR3 nucleotides are TGTGCCAGCAGTGACGGGACAGGGGGCCCCTACAATGAGCAGTTCTTC. This translates into CASSDGTGGPYNEQFF.

This clone is a singleton in its sample. This chain uses TRBV28 with TRBJ1-1; TRBD1 might be the D (5 bases). V lost 5 bases and J lost 3, with 13 bases in between. There are 14 residues in the CDR3. Germline V gene sequence: CDR1 MDHEN, CDR2 SYDVKM. The CDR3 coding sequence is TGTGCCAGCAGTCCGACAGTCTTCGACACTGAAGCTTTCTTT. Protein: CASSPTVFDTEAFF.

This rearrangement joins TRBV6-6 to TRBJ2-5; no definite D call. The CDR3 spans 17 residues. V was pared by 5 bases and J by 1 base, with 20 bases between. The germline V gene encodes CDR1 MNHNY and CDR2 SVGAGI (reference sequence). The CDR3 loop is CASSPLPGVSVQETQYF. CDR3 sequence (DNA): TGTGCCAGCAGTCCCCTCCCGGGTGTCTCCGTCCAAGAGACCCAGTACTTC.

The gene calls are TRBV6-1 and TRBJ1-4; a weak D match, TRBD1 (5 bases). V was clipped by 2 bases and J by 2 bases, with 15 bases between them. The length of the CDR3 is 17 residues. CDR1 and CDR2 from the germline V gene are MNHNS and SASEGT. The CDR3 sequence: CASSERRGEGTNEKLFF. CDR3 DNA sequence: TGTGCCAGCAGTGAAAGGAGGGGAGAGGGGACTAATGAAAAACTGTTTTTT.

This chain uses TRBV6-5 with TRBJ1-5; the D gene is possibly TRBD1 (6 bases). The ends were cut back, 5 bases at V and 4 bases at J, with 9 bases in the middle. The CDR3 is 13 residues long. From germline, CDR1 is MNHEY and CDR2 SVGAGI. The CDR3, as DNA: TGTGCCAGCAGTCTCGGACAGAATCAGCCCCAGCATTTT. Amino acids: CASSLGQNQPQHF.

This rearrangement joins TRBV5-8 to TRBJ1-2; a weak D match, TRBD1 (6 bases). CDR3 length equals 17 residues. V gave up 1 base and J gave up 4 bases, with 20 bases separating them. The germline CDR1 and CDR2 sequences are SGHTS and YDEGEE. The CDR3, as DNA: TGTGCCAGCAGCTTGCGGGGATGGCAGGGGCCACGCTATGGCTACACCTTC. Residues: CASSLRGWQGPRYGYTF. The whole variable domain, filled in from reference TRBV5-8 and TRBJ1-2, reads EAGVTQSPTHLIKTRGQQATLRCSPISGHTSVYWYQQALGLGLQFLLWYDEGEERNRGNFPPRFSGRQFPNYSSELNVNALELEDSALYLCASSLRGWQGPRYGYTFGSGTRLTVV.

The rearrangement links TRBV4-3 to TRBJ2-1; D unresolved. CDR1 LGHNA and CDR2 YSLEER come from the germline V gene. V lost 1 base to trimming and J lost 8 bases, with 9 bases between them. This CDR3 comprises 13 residues. CDR3 nucleotides: TGCGCCAGCAGCCAAGCCGGAGACTATGAGCAGTTCTTC. Translation: CASSQAGDYEQFF.

The chain has TRBV2 and TRBJ2-5; 7 bases line up with TRBD1. Germline trimming cut 8 bases from V and 4 bases from J; bases unmatched to any gene: 4. CDR1 SNHLY and CDR2 FYNNEI come from the germline V gene. The CDR3 loop spans 12 amino acids. The DNA of the CDR3 is TGTGCCAGCTACAGGGGTCGAGAGACCCAGTACTTC. Translated, it gives CASYRGRETQYF.